The next 31 T cell receptor beta chains were all read from a single sample in a study of blood T cell repertoires in COVID-19. Assay: immunoSEQ multiplex PCR; the TCRdb copy retains only in-frame clones and omits some. The sample lists about 300,000 clones, around 87% occurring once. The sample taken for sequencing was peripheral blood. These receptors were collected from a man aged 18-30 years with active or convalescent COVID-19.

The rearrangement uses TRBV11-2 and TRBJ2-3, with 12 bases fitting TRBD1. V lost 2 bases and J lost 10; bases outside the gene matches: 10. This CDR3 is built from 16 residues. CDR1 is SGHAT and CDR2 is FQNNGV in the germline V gene. This CDR3 is CASSLFGTGGADAQYF. The CDR3, as DNA: TGTGCCAGCAGCTTATTTGGGACAGGGGGCGCGGATGCGCAGTATTTT.

The V call is TRBV9, the J call TRBJ2-3; TRBD2 aligns across 10 bases. V lost 7 bases, J lost 4 bases, and 6 bases stayed unmatched. Germline loops: CDR1 SGDLS, CDR2 YYNGEE. The CDR3 runs to 14 residues. The CDR3 nucleotides are TGTGCCAGCCAACCTAGCGGGAGCTCAGATACGCAGTATTTT. It specifies CASQPSGSSDTQYF.

The chain uses TRBV5-1 and TRBJ1-2; D gene unclear. This CDR3 spans 15 amino acids. CDR1 SGHRS and CDR2 YFSETQ come from the germline V gene. With 4 bases removed from V and 1 base from J, the gap between germline ends came to 14 bases. CDR3 nucleotide sequence: TGCGCCAGCAGCCCCCCCACAGCGGGTAACTATGGCTACACCTTC. This translates into CASSPPTAGNYGYTF.

This rearrangement joins TRBV4-1 to TRBJ1-6; D is unresolved. The germline V gene encodes CDR1 MGHRA and CDR2 YSYEKL. Trimming took 0 bases from V and 3 from J, leaving 9 bases between them. The CDR3 sequence is 16 residues long. The CDR3 DNA follows: TGCGCCAGCAGCCAAGACCCCGGACTCTATAATTCACCCCTCCACTTT. Translation gives CASSQDPGLYNSPLHF.

The chain uses TRBV9 and TRBJ2-3; D not certain. V was shortened by 0 bases and J by 2 bases, with 7 bases between the two germline ends. CDR1 SGDLS and CDR2 YYNGEE come from the germline V gene. CDR3 length: 14 residues. The CDR3 DNA is TGTGCCAGCAGCGTAGTACAGAACACAGATACGCAGTATTTT. Translating it yields CASSVVQNTDTQYF.

This chain links TRBV6-5 with TRBJ2-3; 8 nucleotides align to TRBD1. The germline gives CDR1 MNHEY, CDR2 SVGAGI. With 7 bases clipped from V and 3 bases from J, the junction kept 9 bases outside the gene matches. The CDR3 runs 15 residues. For the CDR3, the DNA is TGTGCCAGCACAAACGGACAGGGTGGAACAGATACGCAGTATTTT. Translated: CASTNGQGGTDTQYF.

V gene TRBV20-1 combines with J gene TRBJ1-3; D is ambiguous. The germline V gene has CDR1 DFQATT and CDR2 SNEGSKA (reference sequence). This CDR3 has 11 amino acids. The ends were cut back, 5 bases at V and 4 bases at J, with 6 bases in the middle. Here the CDR3 reads CSASMGNTIYF. DNA for the CDR3: TGCAGTGCTTCCATGGGAAACACCATATATTTT.

The chain uses TRBV28 and TRBJ1-6; no clear D. The CDR3 runs 16 residues. In germline, CDR1 is MDHEN, CDR2 SYDVKM. With 5 bases removed from V and 8 bases from J, the gap between germline ends came to 19 bases. The CDR3 DNA sequence: TGTGCCAGCAGTCCGCCCCCCTTTTTTGAGGATTCACCCCTCCACTTT. Its translation is CASSPPPFFEDSPLHF. Using reference TRBV28 and TRBJ1-6 for the parts outside the CDR3, the full variable domain is DVKVTQSSRYLVKRTGEKVFLECVQDMDHENMFWYRQDPGLGLRLIYFSYDVKMKEKGDIPEGYSVSREKKERFSLILESASTNQTSMYLCASSPPPFFEDSPLHFGNGTRLTVT.

The genes are TRBV27 and TRBJ2-2, with TRBD2 matching over 8 bases. Losses at the gene ends were 5 bases for V and 4 bases for J; bases not matched to a gene: 12. This CDR3 is built from 17 residues. Germline assignment: CDR1 MNHEY and CDR2 SMNVEV (reference sequence). CDR3 protein: CASSPFSGIDGTGELFF. CDR3 DNA sequence: TGTGCCAGCAGTCCATTTAGCGGGATCGATGGCACCGGGGAGCTGTTTTTT.

The chain couples TRBV11-3 to TRBJ2-7; no clear D. The germline V gene has CDR1 SGHNT and CDR2 YENEEA. Between the trimmed V and J ends, which lost 0 bases and 5 bases, there was a span of 5 bases. The CDR3 totals 12 residues. The CDR3 region has the DNA TGTGCCAGCAGCTTAGATAATGACGAGCAGTACTTC. Its translation is CASSLDNDEQYF.

On this clone: This CDR3 is also generated by other DNA sequences in the sample. This sequence joins TRBV5-1 and TRBJ1-2; no definite D call. The CDR3 has 12 residues. Germline CDR1 SGHRS, CDR2 YFSETQ. Trimming removed 0 bases from V and 4 bases from J, with 4 bases in between. The DNA for the CDR3 is TGCGCCAGCAGCTTGGGACTCTATGGCTACACCTTC. Translation: CASSLGLYGYTF.

This chain links TRBV28 with TRBJ2-7, with 10 bases matching TRBD1. The CDR3 covers 14 residues. The junction had 4 bases not matched to a gene; V was cut back by 8 bases and J by 0 bases. Germline V lookup: CDR1 MDHEN, CDR2 SYDVKM. CDR3 nucleotides: TGTGCCAGCCTCCGACAGGGGGCCTCCTACGAGCAGTACTTC. Encoded protein: CASLRQGASYEQYF.

The chain carries TRBV7-2 and TRBJ2-7; D may be TRBD1 (6 bases). The CDR3 contains 16 residues. Trimming pared 7 bases from V and 4 bases from J, leaving 23 bases between. CDR1 and CDR2 from the germline V gene are SGHTA and FQGNSA. The CDR3, as DNA: TGTGCCAGCACCCCAGTAGGGGGAACGGGGCTTTACGAGCAGTACTTC. It encodes CASTPVGGTGLYEQYF.

This clone was seen just once. V and J are TRBV6-2 or TRBV6-3 and TRBJ2-7; no clear D gene. CDR1 MNHEY and CDR2 SVGEGT come from the germline V gene. Trimming removed 5 bases at V and 6 bases at J, with 11 bases between. This CDR3 is built from 12 residues. This CDR3 reads CASSNQLREQYF. CDR3 coding DNA: TGTGCCAGCAGTAATCAACTGCGCGAGCAGTACTTC.

The chain recombines TRBV27 with TRBJ1-5, with unresolved D. CDR1 is MNHEY, CDR2 SMNVEV, per germline (reference sequence). This CDR3 region has 14 residues. The ends were cut back, 5 bases at V and 3 bases at J, with 11 bases in the middle. This chain's CDR3 is CASSPRSLNQPQHF. DNA of the CDR3: TGTGCCAGCAGTCCCCGTTCCCTCAATCAGCCCCAGCATTTT.

The chain couples TRBV19 to TRBJ2-5; D possibly corresponds to TRBD2 (6 bases). Deletions cut 11 bases from V and 1 base from J, with 20 bases between. CDR1 is LNHDA and CDR2 is SQIVND in the germline V gene (reference sequence). CDR3 length: 15 residues. Written as DNA, the CDR3 is TGTGCCCGAGACGGTGCAGGGACTGCCCAAGAGACCCAGTACTTC. Residues: CARDGAGTAQETQYF.

V is TRBV5-1 and J is TRBJ2-7; D is unclear. V lost 0 bases, J lost 5 bases, and 12 bases lay in between. In germline, CDR1 is SGHRS, CDR2 YFSETQ. The CDR3 is made up of 14 amino acids. CDR3 protein: CASSLGHQVHEQYF. CDR3 nucleotides: TGCGCCAGCAGCTTGGGGCACCAAGTCCACGAGCAGTACTTC. Filled out from reference TRBV5-1 and TRBJ2-7, the complete variable domain reads KAGVTQTPRYLIKTRGQQVTLSCSPISGHRSVSWYQQTPGQGLQFLFEYFSETQRNKGNFPGRFSGRQFSNSRSEMNVSTLELGDSALYLCASSLGHQVHEQYFGPGTRLTVT.

J is TRBJ1-2 and V is TRBV12-5, with TRBD1 identical over 7 bases. Germline-derived CDR1 and CDR2 are LGHNT and FRNRAP. The CDR3 has 14 residues. The V gene end was trimmed by 4 bases and the J gene end by 4 bases; junction bases not matched to a gene: 6. CDR3 DNA sequence: TGTGCTAGTGGTTCAATCGGGACAGCCTATGGCTACACCTTC. Its protein product is CASGSIGTAYGYTF.

The J gene is TRBJ2-1, the V gene TRBV19; 8 nucleotides match TRBD2. The ends lost 3 bases at V and 6 bases at J; junction bases unmatched: 7. The V gene's germline CDR1 is LNHDA and CDR2 SQIVND (reference sequence). The CDR3 covers 15 residues. CDR3 loop: CASSMDPGGGNEQFF. CDR3 DNA: TGTGCCAGTAGTATGGATCCCGGGGGGGGCAATGAGCAGTTCTTC.

The V gene is TRBV14, the J gene TRBJ1-2, with a tentative D call TRBD1 (6 bases). The CDR3 has 13 amino acids. Germline-derived CDR1 and CDR2 are SGHDN and FVKESK. The ends were cut back, 4 bases at V and 4 bases at J, with 10 bases in the middle. The CDR3 here is CASSPGQSYGYTF. CDR3 DNA: TGTGCCAGCAGCCCTGGACAGAGCTATGGCTACACCTTC.

The chain carries TRBV6-5 and TRBJ1-5, with a possible D match to TRBD1 (5 bases). CDR1 is MNHEY, CDR2 SVGAGI, per germline. Trimming left V 6 bases short and J 7 bases short, with 19 bases between. This CDR3 spans 15 amino acids. CDR3 nucleotide sequence: TGTGCCAGCAGGCCAAGCTTCAGGGCAATCCAGCCCCAGCATTTT. Protein product: CASRPSFRAIQPQHF.

The J gene is TRBJ2-7, the V gene TRBV9; weak D call: TRBD1 (6 bases). The CDR3 spans 15 residues. V dropped 0 bases and J dropped 2 bases, with 12 bases sitting between them. Germline loops: CDR1 SGDLS, CDR2 YYNGEE. The CDR3 spells CASSVEGGFTYEQYF. The CDR3 DNA follows: TGTGCCAGCAGCGTAGAAGGGGGATTCACCTACGAGCAGTACTTC.

The rearrangement links TRBV7-8 to TRBJ1-1; 7 bases agree with TRBD1. Germline V CDR1 and CDR2: SGHVS, FQNEAQ. This CDR3 region has 16 residues. V dropped 7 bases and J dropped 7; count of bases not matched to a gene: 18. The CDR3 loop is CASTERQGIGRSEAFF. CDR3 DNA sequence: TGTGCCAGCACCGAGAGACAGGGAATTGGGAGGAGTGAAGCTTTCTTT. The whole variable domain, filled in from reference TRBV7-8 and TRBJ1-1, reads GAGVSQSPRYKVAKRGQDVALRCDPISGHVSLFWYQQALGQGPEFLTYFQNEAQLDKSGLPSDRFFAERPEGSVSTLKIQRTQQEDSAVYLCASTERQGIGRSEAFFGQGTRLTVV.

The CDR3 DNA reads TGTGCCACCAGCAGAGCTCCCCGGACTAATAATGAGCAGTTCTTC. This encodes CATSRAPRTNNEQFF. The chain links TRBV15 to TRBJ2-1; weak D call: TRBD2 (6 bases). Per the germline V gene, CDR1 is LNHNV and CDR2 is YYDKDF (reference sequence). This CDR3 comprises 15 residues. Trimming removed 1 base from V and 7 bases from J, with 14 bases in between.

This sequence joins TRBV5-5 and TRBJ2-7; tentative D call: TRBD2 (5 bases). Germline CDR1 and CDR2: SGHKS and YYEKEE (reference sequence). V dropped 1 base and J dropped 0 bases, with 11 bases sitting between them. The CDR3 extends over 15 amino acids. The CDR3 DNA is TGTGCCAGCAGCTTGAGTCCGGGAAGCTCCTACGAGCAGTACTTC. Translation: CASSLSPGSSYEQYF.

The chain carries TRBV4-3 and TRBJ1-1; tentatively, D is TRBD1 (6 bases). V was clipped by 3 bases and J by 0 bases, with 14 bases between them. Per the germline V gene, CDR1 is LGHNA and CDR2 is YSLEER. The CDR3 is 16 residues long. The CDR3 is CASSQGEGDMNTEAFF. DNA for the CDR3: TGCGCCAGCAGCCAGGGTGAAGGGGACATGAACACTGAAGCTTTCTTT.

The genes are TRBV5-1 and TRBJ2-7, with 9 bases lining up with TRBD1. This CDR3 spans 16 amino acids. Trimming at V came to 3 bases and at J to 4 bases, leaving 11 bases not matched to a gene. Germline V CDR1 and CDR2: SGHRS, YFSETQ. CDR3 DNA: TGCGCCAGCAGCTCCGGGACAGGGATCTTTTTTTACGAGCAGTACTTC. Its protein product is CASSSGTGIFFYEQYF.

The gene calls are TRBV24-1 and TRBJ2-7; no definite D call. Trimming stripped 2 bases from V and 0 bases from J, with 4 bases between. Germline V CDR1 and CDR2: KGHDR, SFDVKD. The CDR3 spans 13 residues. The CDR3 DNA follows: TGTGCCACCAGTGATTACAACTCCTACGAGCAGTACTTC. Residues: CATSDYNSYEQYF.

This chain connects TRBV14 to TRBJ2-3; D possibly corresponds to TRBD2 (6 bases). The CDR3 covers 16 residues. Germline V gene data show CDR1 as SGHDN and CDR2 as FVKESK. Trimming shortened V by 0 bases and J by 4 bases, and 14 bases separated the two germline ends. CDR3 nucleotides: TGTGCCAGCAGCCAAGATATAGCGGCCTTGCCAGATACGCAGTATTTT. As protein: CASSQDIAALPDTQYF.

The J gene is TRBJ2-7, the V gene TRBV28; D is unclear. Trimming removed 2 bases at V and 0 bases at J, with 11 bases between. The CDR3 has 15 amino acids. The germline CDR1 and CDR2 sequences are MDHEN and SYDVKM. In DNA, the CDR3 is TGTGCCAGCAGTTTAACTCACTCCCGCTCCTACGAGCAGTACTTC. Protein: CASSLTHSRSYEQYF.

The J gene is TRBJ1-6, the V gene TRBV9; a possible D gene is TRBD1 (5 bases). Between the trimmed V and J ends, which lost 3 bases and 7 bases, there was a span of 17 bases. This CDR3 spans 16 amino acids. Germline CDR1 and CDR2: SGDLS and YYNGEE. In DNA form, the CDR3 reads TGTGCCAGCAGCGCCCGTGCGGGGGGTTCGAATTCACCCCTCCACTTT. Translated: CASSARAGGSNSPLHF.